This TCR beta chain was found in a study of blood T cell repertoires in COVID-19. Libraries were prepared by immunoSEQ multiplex PCR; TCRdb keeps only in-frame clonotypes and omits some of them. Seen here are 280,000 or so clones, 87% observed once, and the top ten hold about 6.1%. This TCR came from a woman aged 40-49 years who had recovered from COVID-19. Material for sequencing was PBMCs or T cells enriched from blood (not recorded which).

The CDR3 spells CASSQGREAPHEQFF. CDR3 bases: TGTGCCAGCAGCCAAGGAAGGGAGGCCCCACATGAGCAGTTCTTC. The chain recombines TRBV11-1 with TRBJ2-1; tentative D call: TRBD2 (6 bases). CDR3 length: 15 residues. V was pared by 5 bases and J by 8 bases, with 19 bases between. Germline V gene data show CDR1 as SGHAT and CDR2 as FQDESV (reference sequence).